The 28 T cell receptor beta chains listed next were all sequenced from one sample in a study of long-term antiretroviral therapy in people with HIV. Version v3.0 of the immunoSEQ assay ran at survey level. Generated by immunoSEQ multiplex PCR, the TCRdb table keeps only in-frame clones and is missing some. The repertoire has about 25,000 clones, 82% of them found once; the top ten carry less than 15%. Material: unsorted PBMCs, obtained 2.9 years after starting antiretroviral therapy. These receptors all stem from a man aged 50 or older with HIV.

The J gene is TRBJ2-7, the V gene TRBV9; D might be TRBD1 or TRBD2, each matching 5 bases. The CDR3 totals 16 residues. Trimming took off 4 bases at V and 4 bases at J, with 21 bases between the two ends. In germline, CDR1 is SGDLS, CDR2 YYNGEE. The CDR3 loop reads CASSPGGDFGGYEQYF. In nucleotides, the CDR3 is TGTGCCAGCAGCCCCGGCGGAGACTTTGGGGGTTACGAGCAGTACTTC.

The DNA for the CDR3 is TGTGCCAGCTCACCACCTTCTCGTTCGGCAGACGGTCAAAACACTGAAGCTTTCTTT. It translates to CASSPPSRSADGQNTEAFF. The chain links TRBV18 to TRBJ1-1; D uncertain. Germline V gene sequence: CDR1 KGHSH, CDR2 LQKENI. The V end was cut by 0 bases, the J end by 2 bases, with 22 bases between. This CDR3 contains 19 residues.

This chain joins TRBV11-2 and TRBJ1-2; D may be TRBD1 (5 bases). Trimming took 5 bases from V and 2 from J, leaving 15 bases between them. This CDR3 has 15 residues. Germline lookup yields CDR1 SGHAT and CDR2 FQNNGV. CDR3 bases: TGTGCCAGCAGCCCTGAGATCAGGGCCAACTATGGCTACACCTTC. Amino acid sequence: CASSPEIRANYGYTF.

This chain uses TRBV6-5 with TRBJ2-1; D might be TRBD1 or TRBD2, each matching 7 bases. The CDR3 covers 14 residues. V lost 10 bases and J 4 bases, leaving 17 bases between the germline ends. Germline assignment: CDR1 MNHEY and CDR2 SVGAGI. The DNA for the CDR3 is TGTGCCACCCTAGGGGGCGGGGGTTACAATGAGCAGTTCTTC. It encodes CATLGGGGYNEQFF.

The CDR3 DNA sequence: TGCAGCGTCGATCTCCCGGACAGGGTCTGGAATGAGCAGTTCTTC. Translation: CSVDLPDRVWNEQFF. V gene TRBV29-1 combines with J gene TRBJ2-1; 8 nucleotides match TRBD1. CDR1 is SQVTM and CDR2 is ANQGSEA in the germline V gene. J lost 7 bases, V lost 6 bases, and 14 bases had no gene match. This CDR3 has 15 amino acids.

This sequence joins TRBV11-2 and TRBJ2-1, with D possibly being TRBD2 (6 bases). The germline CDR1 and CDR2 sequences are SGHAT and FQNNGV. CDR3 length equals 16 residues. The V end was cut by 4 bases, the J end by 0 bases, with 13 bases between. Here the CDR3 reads CASSSGGASSYNEQFF. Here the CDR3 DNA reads TGTGCCAGCAGCTCCGGCGGGGCCAGCTCCTACAATGAGCAGTTCTTC. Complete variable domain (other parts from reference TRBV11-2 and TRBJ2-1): EAGVAQSPRYKIIEKRQSVAFWCNPISGHATLYWYQQILGQGPKLLIQFQNNGVVDDSQLPKDRFSAERLKGVDSTLKIQPAKLEDSAVYLCASSSGGASSYNEQFFGPGTRLTVL.

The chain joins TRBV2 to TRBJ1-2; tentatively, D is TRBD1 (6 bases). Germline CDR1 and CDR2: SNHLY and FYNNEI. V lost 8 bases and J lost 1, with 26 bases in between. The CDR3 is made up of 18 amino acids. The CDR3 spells CASFRSFTGLSSNYGYTF. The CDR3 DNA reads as TGTGCCAGCTTCCGATCCTTCACAGGGCTCTCAAGTAACTATGGCTACACCTTC.

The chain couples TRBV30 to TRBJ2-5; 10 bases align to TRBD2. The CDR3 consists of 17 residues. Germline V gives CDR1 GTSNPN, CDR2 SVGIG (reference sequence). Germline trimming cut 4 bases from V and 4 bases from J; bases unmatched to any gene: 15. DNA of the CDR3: TGTGCCTGGAAATGGGCGGAAAAGCGGGGGGGCTTAGAGACCCAGTACTTC. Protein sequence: CAWKWAEKRGGLETQYF.

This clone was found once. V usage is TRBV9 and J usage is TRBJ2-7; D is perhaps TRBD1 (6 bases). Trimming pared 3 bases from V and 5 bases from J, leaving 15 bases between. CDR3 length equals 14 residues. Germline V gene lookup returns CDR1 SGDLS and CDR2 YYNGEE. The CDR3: CASSGGLRVDEQYF. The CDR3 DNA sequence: TGTGCCAGCAGCGGGGGGCTAAGGGTGGACGAGCAGTACTTC. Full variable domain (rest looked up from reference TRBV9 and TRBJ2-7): DSGVTQTPKHLITATGQRVTLRCSPRSGDLSVYWYQQSLDQGLQFLIQYYNGEERAKGNILERFSAQQFPDLHSELNLSSLELGDSALYFCASSGGLRVDEQYFGPGTRLTVT.

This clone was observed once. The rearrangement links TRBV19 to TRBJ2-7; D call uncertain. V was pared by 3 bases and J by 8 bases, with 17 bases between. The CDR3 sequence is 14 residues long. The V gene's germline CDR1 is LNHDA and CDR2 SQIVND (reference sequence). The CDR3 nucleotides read TGTGCCAGTAGTATGGCAGCCAGGATGGAAAAGCAGTACTTC. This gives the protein CASSMAARMEKQYF.

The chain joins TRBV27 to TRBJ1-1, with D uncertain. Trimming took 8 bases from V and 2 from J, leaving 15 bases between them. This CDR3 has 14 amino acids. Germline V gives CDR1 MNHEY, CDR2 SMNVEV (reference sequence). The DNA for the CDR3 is TGTGCCAGCTCCCTGTTAGGCCAAAACACTGAAGCTTTCTTT. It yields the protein CASSLLGQNTEAFF.

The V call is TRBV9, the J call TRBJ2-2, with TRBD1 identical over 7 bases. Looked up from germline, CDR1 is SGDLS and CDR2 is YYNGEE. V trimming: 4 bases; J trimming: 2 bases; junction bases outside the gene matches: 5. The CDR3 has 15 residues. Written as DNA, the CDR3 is TGTGCCAGCAGCTCCGGGACAGTTAACACCGGGGAGCTGTTTTTT. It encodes CASSSGTVNTGELFF.

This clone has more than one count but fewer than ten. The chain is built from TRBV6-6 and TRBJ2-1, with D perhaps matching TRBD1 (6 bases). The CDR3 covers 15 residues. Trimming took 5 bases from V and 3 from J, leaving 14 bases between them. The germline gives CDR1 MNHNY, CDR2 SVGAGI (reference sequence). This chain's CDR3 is CASSADRQRYNEQFF. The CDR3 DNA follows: TGTGCCAGCAGTGCAGACAGGCAGCGCTACAATGAGCAGTTCTTC.

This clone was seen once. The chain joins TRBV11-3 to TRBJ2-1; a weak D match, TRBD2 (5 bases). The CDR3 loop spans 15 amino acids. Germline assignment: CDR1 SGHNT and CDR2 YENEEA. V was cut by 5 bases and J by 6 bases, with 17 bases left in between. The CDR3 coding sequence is TGTGCCAGCAGCCCGGGGTCACTCCTTCCCAATGAGCAGTTCTTC. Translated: CASSPGSLLPNEQFF.

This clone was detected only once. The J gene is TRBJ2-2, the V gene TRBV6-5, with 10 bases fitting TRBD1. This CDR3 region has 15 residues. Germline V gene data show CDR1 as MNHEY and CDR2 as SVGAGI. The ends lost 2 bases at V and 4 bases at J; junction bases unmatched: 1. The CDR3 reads CASSYGQGGTGELFF. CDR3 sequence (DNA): TGTGCCAGCAGTTACGGACAGGGGGGCACCGGGGAGCTGTTTTTT.

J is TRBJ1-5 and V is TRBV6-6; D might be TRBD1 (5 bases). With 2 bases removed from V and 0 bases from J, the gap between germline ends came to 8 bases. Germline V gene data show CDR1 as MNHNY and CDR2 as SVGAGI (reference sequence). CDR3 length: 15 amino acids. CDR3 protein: CASSYGDPSNQPQHF. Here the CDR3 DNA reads TGTGCCAGCAGTTACGGGGACCCTAGCAATCAGCCCCAGCATTTT.

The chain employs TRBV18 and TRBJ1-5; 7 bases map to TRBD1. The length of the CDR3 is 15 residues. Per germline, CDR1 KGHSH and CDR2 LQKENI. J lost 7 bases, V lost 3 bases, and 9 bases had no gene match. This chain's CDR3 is CASSPRQGILQPQHF. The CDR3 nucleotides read TGTGCCAGCTCACCTCGACAGGGAATATTGCAGCCCCAGCATTTT.

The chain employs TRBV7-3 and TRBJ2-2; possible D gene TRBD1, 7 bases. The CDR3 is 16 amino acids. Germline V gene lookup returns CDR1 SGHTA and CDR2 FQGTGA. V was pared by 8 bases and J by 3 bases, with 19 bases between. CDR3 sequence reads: CASYRGSRGDTGELFF. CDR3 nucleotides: TGTGCCAGCTACCGGGGGAGCAGGGGGGACACCGGGGAGCTGTTTTTT.

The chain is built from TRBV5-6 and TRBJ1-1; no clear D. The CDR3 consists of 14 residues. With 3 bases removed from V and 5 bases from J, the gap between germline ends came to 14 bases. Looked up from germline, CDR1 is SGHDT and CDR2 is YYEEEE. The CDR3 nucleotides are TGTGCCAGCAGCTCTTTCACTACGAGGACTGAAGCTTTCTTT. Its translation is CASSSFTTRTEAFF.

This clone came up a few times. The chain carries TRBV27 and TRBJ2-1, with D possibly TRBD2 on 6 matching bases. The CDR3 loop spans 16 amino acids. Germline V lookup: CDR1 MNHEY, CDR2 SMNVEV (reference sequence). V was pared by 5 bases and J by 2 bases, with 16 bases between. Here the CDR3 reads CASSPRASGAYNEQFF. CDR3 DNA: TGTGCCAGCAGTCCGCGTGCGTCGGGGGCCTACAATGAGCAGTTCTTC.

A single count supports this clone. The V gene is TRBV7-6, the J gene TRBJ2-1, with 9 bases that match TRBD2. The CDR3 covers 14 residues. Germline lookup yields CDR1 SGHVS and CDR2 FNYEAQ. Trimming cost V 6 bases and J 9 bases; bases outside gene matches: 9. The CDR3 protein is CASSPGGGAIEQFF. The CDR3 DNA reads TGTGCCAGCAGTCCCGGCGGGGGGGCCATTGAGCAGTTCTTC.

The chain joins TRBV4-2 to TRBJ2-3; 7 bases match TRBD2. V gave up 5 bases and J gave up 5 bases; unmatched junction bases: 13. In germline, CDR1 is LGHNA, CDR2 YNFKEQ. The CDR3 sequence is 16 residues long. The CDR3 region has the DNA TGTGCCAGCAGCGATGGGACTAACAAAGATGGAGATACGCAGTATTTT. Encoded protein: CASSDGTNKDGDTQYF.

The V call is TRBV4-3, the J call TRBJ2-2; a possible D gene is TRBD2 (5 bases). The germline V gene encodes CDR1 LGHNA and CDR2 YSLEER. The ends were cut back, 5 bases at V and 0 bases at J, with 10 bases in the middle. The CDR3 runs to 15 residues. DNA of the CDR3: TGCGCCAGCAGCAACGGGGTATCGAACACCGGGGAGCTGTTTTTT. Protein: CASSNGVSNTGELFF.

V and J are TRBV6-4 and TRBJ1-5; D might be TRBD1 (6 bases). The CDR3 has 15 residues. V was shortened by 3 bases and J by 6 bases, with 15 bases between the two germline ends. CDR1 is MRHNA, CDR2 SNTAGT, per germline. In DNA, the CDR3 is TGTGCCAGCAGTGATCGGGCAGGGGTGGCTCAGCCCCAGCATTTT. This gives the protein CASSDRAGVAQPQHF.

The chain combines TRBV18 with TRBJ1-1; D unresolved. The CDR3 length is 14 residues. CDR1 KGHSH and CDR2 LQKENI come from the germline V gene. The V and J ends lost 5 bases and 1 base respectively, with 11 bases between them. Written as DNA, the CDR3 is TGTGCCAGCTCATTAGGGATGGGGAACACTGAAGCTTTCTTT. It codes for CASSLGMGNTEAFF.

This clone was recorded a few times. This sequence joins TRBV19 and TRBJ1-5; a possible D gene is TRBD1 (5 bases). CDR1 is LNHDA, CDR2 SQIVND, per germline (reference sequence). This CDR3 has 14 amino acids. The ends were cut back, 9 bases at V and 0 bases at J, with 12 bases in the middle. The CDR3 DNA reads TGTGCCAGCAGGGACGGCCCTAGCAATCAGCCCCAGCATTTT. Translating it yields CASRDGPSNQPQHF.

The CDR3 DNA is TGCGCCAGCAGCTTGGCCGGGGAGGGGCAAGAGGAATATGGCTACACCTTC. Encoded protein: CASSLAGEGQEEYGYTF. J is TRBJ1-2 and V is TRBV5-1; D possibly corresponds to TRBD1 (5 bases). In germline, CDR1 is SGHRS, CDR2 YFSETQ. V lost 0 bases and J lost 5, with 20 bases in between. The CDR3 is 17 amino acids.

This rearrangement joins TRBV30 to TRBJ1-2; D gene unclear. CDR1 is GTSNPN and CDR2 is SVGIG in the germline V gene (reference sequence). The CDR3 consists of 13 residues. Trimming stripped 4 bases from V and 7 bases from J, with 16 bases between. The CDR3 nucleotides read TGTGCCTGGATGTCTGGTGTATCGGGTGGCTACACCTTC. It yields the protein CAWMSGVSGGYTF.